The TCR beta chain under discussion was sequenced for a study of shared clonotypes between healthy human individuals. Germline V gene sequence: CDR1 KGHSH, CDR2 LQKENI. CDR3 size: 16 residues. Trimming removed 4 bases at V and 1 base at J, with 17 bases between. TCRdb's table, derived via immunoSEQ multiplex PCR, lists solely in-frame clones and lacks some. The table has approximately 2.4 million clones, roughly 95% seen once. The sequence came from a young man in good health. Source material: naive CD4+ T cells sorted from blood. Subset indicated: CD45RA+ positively selected. The genes are TRBV18 and TRBJ2-7; D is ambiguous. CDR3 amino acids: CASSHTGTEPSYEQYF. The DNA of the CDR3 is TGTGCCAGCTCACATACCGGCACGGAGCCTTCCTACGAGCAGTACTTC.